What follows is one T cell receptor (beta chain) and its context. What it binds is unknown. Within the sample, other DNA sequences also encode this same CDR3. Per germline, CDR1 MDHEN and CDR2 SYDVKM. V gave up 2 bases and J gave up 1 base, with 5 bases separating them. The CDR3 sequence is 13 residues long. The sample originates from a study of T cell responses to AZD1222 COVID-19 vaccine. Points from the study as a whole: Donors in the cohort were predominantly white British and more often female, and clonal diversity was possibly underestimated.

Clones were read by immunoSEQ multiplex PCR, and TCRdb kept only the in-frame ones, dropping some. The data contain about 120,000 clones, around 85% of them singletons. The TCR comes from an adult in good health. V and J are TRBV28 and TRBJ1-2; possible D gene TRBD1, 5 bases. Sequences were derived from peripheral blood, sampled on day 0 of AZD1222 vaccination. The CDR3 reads CASSLQGNYGYTF. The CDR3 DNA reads TGTGCCAGCAGTTTACAGGGTAACTATGGCTACACCTTC.